These 11 T cell receptor beta chains were all obtained from the same sample, sequenced in a study of blood T cell repertoires in COVID-19. Produced via immunoSEQ multiplex PCR; TCRdb's table is partial and in-frame only. The data show some 130,000 clones, more than 90% seen once. The sequenced material came from peripheral blood. These receptors were taken from a man in his fifties or sixties with active COVID-19.

This rearrangement joins TRBV9 to TRBJ1-3, with D uncertain. CDR3 length: 14 residues. Per germline, CDR1 SGDLS and CDR2 YYNGEE. Trimming took 2 bases from V and 3 from J, leaving 9 bases between them. The chain's CDR3 is CASSVRRNGNTIYF. Here the CDR3 DNA reads TGTGCCAGCAGCGTTCGCAGGAATGGAAACACCATATATTTT. Combining the CDR3 with reference TRBV9 and TRBJ1-3 gives the whole variable domain DSGVTQTPKHLITATGQRVTLRCSPRSGDLSVYWYQQSLDQGLQFLIQYYNGEERAKGNILERFSAQQFPDLHSELNLSSLELGDSALYFCASSVRRNGNTIYFGEGSWLTVV.

A few counts support this clone. The rearrangement uses TRBV6-5 and TRBJ1-1, with TRBD1 matching over 9 bases. Germline assignment: CDR1 MNHEY and CDR2 SVGAGI. The ends lost 8 bases at V and 11 bases at J; junction bases unmatched: 6. The CDR3 extends over 11 amino acids. In nucleotides, the CDR3 is TGTGCCAGCTGGGAACAGGGGGCGGCTTTCTTT. This translates into CASWEQGAAFF.

This clone was counted once. The V call is TRBV25-1, the J call TRBJ2-2, with 7 nucleotides matching TRBD1. Germline CDR1 MGHDK, CDR2 SYGVNS. Losses at the gene ends were 8 bases for V and 7 bases for J; bases not matched to a gene: 7. The CDR3 is made up of 13 amino acids. CDR3 amino acids: CASQIQGIGELFF. The CDR3, as DNA: TGTGCCAGCCAGATACAGGGGATCGGGGAGCTGTTTTTT.

The V and J genes are TRBV6-4 and TRBJ2-1; D gene uncertain. CDR1 is MRHNA, CDR2 SNTAGT, per germline. V gave up 5 bases and J gave up 10 bases, with 9 bases separating them. The CDR3 runs 11 residues. The CDR3 coding sequence is TGTGCCAGCAGTCCGCCCGGGGAGCAGTTCTTC. This sequence encodes CASSPPGEQFF.

This chain joins TRBV3-1 (or the pseudogene TRBV3-2) and TRBJ1-3; D is ambiguous. V was pared by 6 bases and J by 3 bases, with 9 bases between. CDR1 is LGHDT, CDR2 YNNKEL, per germline (reference sequence). The CDR3 consists of 13 residues. CDR3 nucleotide sequence: TGTGCCAGCAGTTCGTTCAGTGGAAACACCATATATTTT. Its translation is CASSSFSGNTIYF.

This chain uses TRBV18 with TRBJ1-1; 8 nucleotides match TRBD1. From germline, CDR1 is KGHSH and CDR2 LQKENI. This CDR3 region has 14 residues. V trimming: 0 bases; J trimming: 7 bases; junction bases outside the gene matches: 4. DNA of the CDR3: TGTGCCAGCTCACCACCGGGGGACAGGCATGAAGCTTTCTTT. Translated, it gives CASSPPGDRHEAFF.

This chain links TRBV27 with TRBJ1-5; TRBD1 matches 9 bases. The CDR3 runs 13 residues. From germline, CDR1 is MNHEY and CDR2 SMNVEV (reference sequence). V shed 8 bases, J shed 6 bases, and the junction held 5 bases outside the gene matches. The CDR3 here is CASGTGRSQPQHF. DNA for the CDR3: TGTGCCAGCGGGACAGGGAGGAGTCAGCCCCAGCATTTT.

The chain is built from TRBV29-1 and TRBJ2-1; 10 bases map to TRBD2. The CDR3 covers 15 residues. From germline, CDR1 is SQVTM and CDR2 ANQGSEA. J lost 7 bases, V lost 2 bases, and 8 bases had no gene match. In nucleotides, the CDR3 is TGCAGCGTTGAAAGGGCTAGCGGGAGATCGAATGAGCAGTTCTTC. Translation: CSVERASGRSNEQFF.

The chain links TRBV4-1 to TRBJ1-5, with a tentative D call TRBD1 (5 bases). This CDR3 is built from 14 residues. CDR1 MGHRA and CDR2 YSYEKL come from the germline V gene. Trimming took 4 bases from V and 4 from J, leaving 11 bases between them. The CDR3 nucleotides read TGCGCCAGCAGCCCTCTGGGGGGTAATCAGCCCCAGCATTTT. This translates into CASSPLGGNQPQHF.

The V gene is TRBV13, the J gene TRBJ1-5; D remains unclear. The CDR3 is made up of 13 amino acids. The V end was cut by 6 bases, the J end by 7 bases, with 13 bases between. Germline lookup yields CDR1 PRHDT and CDR2 FYEKMQ (reference sequence). The CDR3 coding sequence is TGTGCCAGCAGTGTCAGCGACCAGCAGCCCCAGCATTTT. Protein: CASSVSDQQPQHF.

V usage is TRBV6-5 and J usage is TRBJ1-6; 9 nucleotides match TRBD1. This CDR3 is built from 15 residues. Trimming cost V 2 bases and J 9 bases; bases outside gene matches: 5. The germline V gene has CDR1 MNHEY and CDR2 SVGAGI. The chain's CDR3 is CASSYATGGSSPLHF. DNA for the CDR3: TGTGCCAGCAGTTACGCCACAGGGGGCAGTTCACCCCTCCACTTT.